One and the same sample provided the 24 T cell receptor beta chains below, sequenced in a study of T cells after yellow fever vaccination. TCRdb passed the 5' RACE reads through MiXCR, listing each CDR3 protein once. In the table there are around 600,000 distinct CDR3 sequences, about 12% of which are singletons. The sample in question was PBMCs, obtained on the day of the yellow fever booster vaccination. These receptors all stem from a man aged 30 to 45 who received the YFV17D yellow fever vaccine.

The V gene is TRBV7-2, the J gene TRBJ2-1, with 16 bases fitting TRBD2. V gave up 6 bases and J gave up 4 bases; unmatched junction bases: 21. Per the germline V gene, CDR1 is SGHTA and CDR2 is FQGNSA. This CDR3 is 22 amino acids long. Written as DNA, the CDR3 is TGTGCCAGCAGAACTACTCCCTCCGGGACTAGCGGGAGGGGTTTCCTATACAATGAGCAGTTCTTC. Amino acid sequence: CASRTTPSGTSGRGFLYNEQFF.

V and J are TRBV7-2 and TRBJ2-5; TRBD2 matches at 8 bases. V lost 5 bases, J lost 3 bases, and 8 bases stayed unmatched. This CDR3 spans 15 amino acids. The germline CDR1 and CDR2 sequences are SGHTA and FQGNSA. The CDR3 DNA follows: TGTGCCAGCAGCCCAGGACCGGGACTAGAAGAGACCCAGTACTTC. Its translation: CASSPGPGLEETQYF.

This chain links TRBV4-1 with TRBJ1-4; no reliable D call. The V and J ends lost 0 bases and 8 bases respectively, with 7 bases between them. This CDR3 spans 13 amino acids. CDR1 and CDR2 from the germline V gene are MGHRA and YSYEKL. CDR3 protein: CASSQERREKLFF. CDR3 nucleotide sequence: TGCGCCAGCAGCCAAGAGCGGAGGGAAAAACTGTTTTTT.

The CDR3 is CASSLNTFYGYTF. The CDR3 DNA is TGTGCCAGCAGTTTGAACACTTTCTATGGCTACACCTTC. The rearrangement links TRBV27 to TRBJ1-2, with D hard to call. Germline V gene lookup returns CDR1 MNHEY and CDR2 SMNVEV (reference sequence). The V end lost 3 bases, the J end lost 4 bases, and 9 bases lay between the germline ends. The CDR3 consists of 13 residues.

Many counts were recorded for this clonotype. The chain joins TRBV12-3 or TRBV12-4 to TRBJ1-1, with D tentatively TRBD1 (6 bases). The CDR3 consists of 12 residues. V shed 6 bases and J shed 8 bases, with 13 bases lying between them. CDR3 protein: CASSPDRTEAFF. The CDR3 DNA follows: TGTGCCAGCAGCCCCGACAGGACAGAAGCTTTCTTT.

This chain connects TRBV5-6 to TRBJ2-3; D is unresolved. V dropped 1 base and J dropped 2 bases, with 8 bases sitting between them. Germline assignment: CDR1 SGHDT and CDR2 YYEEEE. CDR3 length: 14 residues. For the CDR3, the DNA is TGTGCCAGCAGCTTGTTCAGCCCCACAGATACGCAGTATTTT. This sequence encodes CASSLFSPTDTQYF.

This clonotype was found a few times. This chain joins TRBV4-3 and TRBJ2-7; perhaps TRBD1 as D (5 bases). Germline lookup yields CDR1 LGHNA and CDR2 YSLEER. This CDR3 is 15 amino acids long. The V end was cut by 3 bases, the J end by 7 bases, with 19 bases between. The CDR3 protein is CASSHQWGGVGEQYF. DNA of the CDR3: TGCGCCAGCAGCCACCAATGGGGCGGAGTGGGGGAGCAGTACTTC.

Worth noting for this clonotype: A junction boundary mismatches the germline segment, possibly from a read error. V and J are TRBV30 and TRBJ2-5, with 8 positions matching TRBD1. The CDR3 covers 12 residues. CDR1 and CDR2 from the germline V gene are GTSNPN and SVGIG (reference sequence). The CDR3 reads CAWTGGGETPYF. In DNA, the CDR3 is TGTGCCTGGACAGGGGGCGGCGAGACCCCGTACTTC.

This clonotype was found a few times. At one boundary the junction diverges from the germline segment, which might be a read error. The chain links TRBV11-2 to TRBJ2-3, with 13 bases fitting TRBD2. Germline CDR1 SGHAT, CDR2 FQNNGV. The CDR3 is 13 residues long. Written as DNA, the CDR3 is TGTGCCAGCAGCTTAACTAGCGGGAGGGATAGGGATTTT. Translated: CASSLTSGRDRDF.

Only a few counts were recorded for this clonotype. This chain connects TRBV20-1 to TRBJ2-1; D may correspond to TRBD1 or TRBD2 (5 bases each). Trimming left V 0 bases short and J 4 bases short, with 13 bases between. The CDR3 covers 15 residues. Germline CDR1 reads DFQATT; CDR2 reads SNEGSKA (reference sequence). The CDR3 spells CSARDGGPRYNEQFF. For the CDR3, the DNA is TGCAGTGCTAGAGATGGGGGACCTAGGTACAATGAGCAGTTCTTC.

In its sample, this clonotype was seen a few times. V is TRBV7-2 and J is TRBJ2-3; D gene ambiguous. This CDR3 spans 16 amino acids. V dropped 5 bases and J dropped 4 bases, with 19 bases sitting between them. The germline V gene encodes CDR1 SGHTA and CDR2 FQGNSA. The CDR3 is CASSRAGGFRPDTQYF. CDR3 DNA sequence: TGTGCCAGCAGCCGGGCAGGTGGATTTCGCCCAGATACGCAGTATTTT.

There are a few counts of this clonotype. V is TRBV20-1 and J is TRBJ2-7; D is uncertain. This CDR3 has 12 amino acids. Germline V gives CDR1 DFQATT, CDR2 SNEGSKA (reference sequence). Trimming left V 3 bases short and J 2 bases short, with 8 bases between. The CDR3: CSASKQTYEQYF. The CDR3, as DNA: TGCAGTGCTAGTAAGCAGACCTACGAGCAGTACTTC.

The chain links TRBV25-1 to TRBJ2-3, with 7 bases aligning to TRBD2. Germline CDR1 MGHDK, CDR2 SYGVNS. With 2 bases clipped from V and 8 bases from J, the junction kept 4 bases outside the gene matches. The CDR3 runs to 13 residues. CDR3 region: CASSEGGDPTQYF. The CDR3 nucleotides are TGTGCCAGCAGTGAAGGGGGGGACCCTACGCAGTATTTT.

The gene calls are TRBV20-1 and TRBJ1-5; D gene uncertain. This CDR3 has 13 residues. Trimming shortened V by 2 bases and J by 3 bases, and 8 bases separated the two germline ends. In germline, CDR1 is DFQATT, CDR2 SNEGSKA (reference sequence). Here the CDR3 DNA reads TGCAGTGCTAGATCCCAGCCCAATCAGCCCCAGCATTTT. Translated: CSARSQPNQPQHF.

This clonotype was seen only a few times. The CDR3: CASNGEVGGQYF. The CDR3 bases are TGTGCCAGCAACGGCGAGGTGGGGGGGCAGTATTTT. J is TRBJ2-3 and V is TRBV9; a possible D gene is TRBD2 (6 bases). Germline CDR1 SGDLS, CDR2 YYNGEE. V shed 6 bases and J shed 11 bases, with 16 bases lying between them. The CDR3 sequence is 12 residues long.

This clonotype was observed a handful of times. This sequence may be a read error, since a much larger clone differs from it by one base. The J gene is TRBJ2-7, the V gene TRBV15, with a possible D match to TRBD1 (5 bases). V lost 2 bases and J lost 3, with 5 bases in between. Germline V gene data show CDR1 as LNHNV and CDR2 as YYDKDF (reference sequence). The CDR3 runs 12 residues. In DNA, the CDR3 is TGTGCCACCAGCAGACAGGGCTACGAGCAGTACTTC. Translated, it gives CATSRQGYEQYF.

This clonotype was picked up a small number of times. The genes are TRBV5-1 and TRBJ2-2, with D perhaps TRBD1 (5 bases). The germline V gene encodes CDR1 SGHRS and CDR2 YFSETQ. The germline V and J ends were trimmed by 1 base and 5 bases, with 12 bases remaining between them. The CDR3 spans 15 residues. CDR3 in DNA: TGCGCCAGCAGCTTGATCCAGGGTGGGACCGGGGAGCTGTTTTTT. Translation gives CASSLIQGGTGELFF.

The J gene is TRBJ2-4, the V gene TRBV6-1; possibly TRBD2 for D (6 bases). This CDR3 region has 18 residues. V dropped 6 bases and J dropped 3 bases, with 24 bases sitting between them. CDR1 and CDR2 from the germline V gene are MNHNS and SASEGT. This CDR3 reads CASRPYGGTAAVKNIQYF. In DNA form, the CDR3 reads TGTGCCAGCAGACCGTACGGAGGGACGGCGGCGGTCAAAAACATTCAGTACTTC.

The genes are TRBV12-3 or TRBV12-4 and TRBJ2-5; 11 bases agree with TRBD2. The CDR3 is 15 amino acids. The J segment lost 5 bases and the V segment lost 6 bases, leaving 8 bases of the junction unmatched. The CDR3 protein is CASRPTSGSRETQYF. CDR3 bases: TGTGCCAGCAGGCCCACTAGCGGGAGCAGGGAGACCCAGTACTTC.

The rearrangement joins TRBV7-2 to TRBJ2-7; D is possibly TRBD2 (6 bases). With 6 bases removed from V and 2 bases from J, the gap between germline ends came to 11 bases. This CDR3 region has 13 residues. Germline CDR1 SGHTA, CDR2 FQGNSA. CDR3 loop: CASSAGYAYEQYF. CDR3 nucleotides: TGTGCCAGCAGTGCGGGATATGCCTACGAGCAGTACTTC.

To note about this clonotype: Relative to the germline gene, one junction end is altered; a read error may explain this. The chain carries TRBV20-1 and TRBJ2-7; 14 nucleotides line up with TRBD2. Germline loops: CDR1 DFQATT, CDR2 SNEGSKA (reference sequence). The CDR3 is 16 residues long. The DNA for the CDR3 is TGCTGTGCTAGAGGACTAGCGGGAGGTTCGCCATACGAGCAGTACTTC. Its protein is CCARGLAGGSPYEQYF.

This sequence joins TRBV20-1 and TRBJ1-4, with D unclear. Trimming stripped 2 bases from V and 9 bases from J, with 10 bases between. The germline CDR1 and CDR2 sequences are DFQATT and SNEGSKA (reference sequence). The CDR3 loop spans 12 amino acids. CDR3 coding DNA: TGCAGTGCTAGACGTTGGGATAAAAAACTGTTTTTT. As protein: CSARRWDKKLFF.

The CDR3 sequence: CASSYHNSPLHF. CDR3 DNA sequence: TGTGCCAGCAGTTACCATAATTCACCCCTCCACTTT. V is TRBV6-5 and J is TRBJ1-6, with D hard to call. CDR3 length equals 12 residues. In germline, CDR1 is MNHEY, CDR2 SVGAGI. Trimming cost V 2 bases and J 5 bases, with 1 base left between them.

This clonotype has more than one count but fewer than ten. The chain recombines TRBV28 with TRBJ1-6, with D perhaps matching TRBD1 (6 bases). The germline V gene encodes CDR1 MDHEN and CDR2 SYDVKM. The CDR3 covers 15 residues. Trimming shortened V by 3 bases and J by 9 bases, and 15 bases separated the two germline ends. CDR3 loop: CASSFSPGVRSPLHF. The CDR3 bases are TGTGCCAGCAGTTTTTCACCAGGGGTGCGTTCACCCCTCCACTTT. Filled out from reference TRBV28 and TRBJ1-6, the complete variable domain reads DVKVTQSSRYLVKRTGEKVFLECVQDMDHENMFWYRQDPGLGLRLIYFSYDVKMKEKGDIPEGYSVSREKKERFSLILESASTNQTSMYLCASSFSPGVRSPLHFGNGTRLTVT.